This T cell receptor (beta chain) originates from a study of blood T cell repertoires in COVID-19. TCRdb's table, derived via immunoSEQ multiplex PCR, lists solely in-frame clones and lacks some. The sample holds just over 80,000 clones, around 89% seen once. In assigning cohorts, the study relied on participant-reported clinical history. The CDR3 has 15 amino acids. Deletions cut 1 base from V and 5 bases from J, with 12 bases between. The germline gives CDR1 LNHDA, CDR2 SQIVND (reference sequence). The receptor's source is a woman in her forties or fifties with acute COVID-19. Sequencing input: PBMCs or T cells enriched from blood (not recorded which). The V call is TRBV19, the J call TRBJ1-5; D is unresolved. The CDR3 coding sequence is TGTGCCAGTAGTATAGGGGGAGGGATTGATCAGCCCCAGCATTTT. Translation gives CASSIGGGIDQPQHF.